The 19 T cell receptor beta chains below all came from one sample that was sequenced in a study of blood T cells in healthy people across ages. A second about 6 to 12 cycle PCR used barcoded and J-beta primers. TCRdb re-called the 5' RACE reads through MiXCR, storing one row per CDR3 protein. The profile covers about 810,000 distinct CDR3 sequences, with around 34% appearing a single time and 13% taken by the ten largest. Material: blood. The receptors originated from a man aged 18 to 30 in good health.

This clonotype occurred a few times. The rearrangement uses TRBV5-1 and TRBJ1-2; TRBD1 might be the D (6 bases). Trimming removed 6 bases at V and 11 bases at J, with 29 bases between. The CDR3 loop spans 16 amino acids. From germline, CDR1 is SGHRS and CDR2 YFSETQ. DNA for the CDR3: TGCGCCAGCACCTTACTTAACCGGGACACGGACTCGGGGTACACCTTC. It translates to CASTLLNRDTDSGYTF.

This rearrangement joins TRBV4-1 to TRBJ2-7; D remains unclear. CDR1 is MGHRA, CDR2 YSYEKL, per germline. V was clipped by 2 bases and J by 0 bases, with 14 bases between them. The CDR3 has 16 amino acids. In nucleotides, the CDR3 is TGCGCCAGCAGCCAACTTAACGGGCCCAGCTCCTACGAGCAGTACTTC. This codes for CASSQLNGPSSYEQYF.

This clonotype has only one observation. The chain uses TRBV9 and TRBJ2-3, with TRBD1 matching over 10 bases. The CDR3 is 16 amino acids. Per the germline V gene, CDR1 is SGDLS and CDR2 is YYNGEE. Unmatched junction bases numbered 9, after V lost 4 bases and J lost 4 bases. The DNA for the CDR3 is TGTGCCAGCAGCCAACGGGACAGGGGTTCAGCAGATACGCAGTATTTT. Translated: CASSQRDRGSADTQYF.

This clonotype has a count of ten or more. The chain combines TRBV7-2 with TRBJ2-1, with no clear D. The CDR3 has 13 residues. Germline V gene lookup returns CDR1 SGHTA and CDR2 FQGNSA. V shed 1 base and J shed 5 bases, with 6 bases lying between them. CDR3 residues: CASSLGMNNEQFF. The DNA for the CDR3 is TGTGCCAGCAGCTTAGGTATGAACAATGAGCAGTTCTTC.

To note about this clonotype: One end of the junction fails to match germline, which may point to a read error. The V gene is TRBV10-3, the J gene TRBJ2-1; 7 nucleotides match TRBD2. This CDR3 comprises 16 residues. Per germline, CDR1 ENHRY and CDR2 SYGVKD. In DNA, the CDR3 is TGTGCCATCAGTGAGTCGAGTACGGGAGGATACATTGAGCAGTTCTTC. Translating gives CAISESSTGGYIEQFF.

This chain joins TRBV10-2 and TRBJ2-5, with D perhaps matching TRBD2 (6 bases). Germline-derived CDR1 and CDR2 are WSHSY and SAAADI. CDR3 length equals 13 residues. Trimming took 2 bases from V and 5 from J, leaving 9 bases between them. The CDR3 region has the DNA TGCGCCAGCAGTGAGATGGGGGGTGAGACCCAGTACTTC. It is translated as CASSEMGGETQYF.

The chain is built from TRBV14 and TRBJ1-1; D may be TRBD1 (5 bases). Trimming removed 4 bases at V and 5 bases at J, with 29 bases between. The germline CDR1 and CDR2 sequences are SGHDN and FVKESK. The CDR3 spans 19 residues. The CDR3 DNA reads as TGTGCCAGCAGCCGCGGACATGTTGGGGATCTTTTCTCGAAGACTGAAGCTTTCTTT. As protein: CASSRGHVGDLFSKTEAFF.

This clonotype has only a few counts. V gene TRBV5-1 combines with J gene TRBJ2-3; D possibly corresponds to TRBD2 (7 bases). Trimming cost V 0 bases and J 4 bases, with 12 bases left between them. From germline, CDR1 is SGHRS and CDR2 YFSETQ. This CDR3 has 15 amino acids. Written as DNA, the CDR3 is TGCGCCAGCAGCTTGGAAACGGGGGGCGCAGATACGCAGTATTTT. This gives the protein CASSLETGGADTQYF.

The genes are TRBV12-3 or TRBV12-4 and TRBJ2-2; 10 bases align to TRBD1. The ends lost 4 bases at V and 5 bases at J; junction bases unmatched: 10. This CDR3 is built from 17 residues. The chain's CDR3 is CASSSLTGTGVTGELFF. The CDR3 region has the DNA TGTGCCAGCAGTTCCTTAACCGGGACAGGGGTGACCGGGGAGCTGTTTTTT.

This clonotype has more than one count but fewer than ten. The chain uses TRBV4-1 and TRBJ1-2; D is ambiguous. The CDR3 loop spans 15 amino acids. CDR1 is MGHRA and CDR2 is YSYEKL in the germline V gene. Trimming took off 1 base at V and 2 bases at J, with 11 bases between the two ends. CDR3 DNA: TGCGCCAGCAGCCAAGTGCAGATTACAAACTATGGCTACACCTTC. It yields the protein CASSQVQITNYGYTF.

This clonotype was detected many times. The chain carries TRBV20-1 and TRBJ2-5, with D tentatively TRBD2 (6 bases). V was cut by 3 bases and J by 0 bases, with 11 bases left in between. This CDR3 spans 14 amino acids. CDR1 and CDR2 from the germline V gene are DFQATT and SNEGSKA (reference sequence). The CDR3 DNA follows: TGCAGTGCTAGTAGCGCGGGATACCAAGAGACCCAGTACTTC. Amino acids: CSASSAGYQETQYF.

V and J are TRBV7-9 and TRBJ2-3, with TRBD1 matching over 7 bases. The CDR3 totals 14 residues. Per germline, CDR1 SEHNR and CDR2 FQNEAQ (reference sequence). V was clipped by 2 bases and J by 7 bases; unmatched bases: 6. The CDR3 reads CASSLRDSSNTQYF. CDR3 nucleotide sequence: TGTGCCAGCAGCTTAAGGGACAGTAGCAATACGCAGTATTTT.

In this sample, this clonotype turned up a few times. This sequence joins TRBV5-1 and TRBJ2-2; D gene ambiguous. The V gene lost 3 bases and the J gene lost 8 bases, with 5 bases spanning the gap. The CDR3 is made up of 11 amino acids. Per the germline V gene, CDR1 is SGHRS and CDR2 is YFSETQ. CDR3 loop: CASSSEGELFF. DNA for the CDR3: TGCGCCAGCAGCTCGGAAGGGGAGCTGTTTTTT.

As for this clonotype: This may be a read error, as it is one base from a much larger clone. The chain recombines TRBV6-5 with TRBJ2-1, with D unresolved. V lost 11 bases and J lost 13, with 27 bases in between. Germline lookup yields CDR1 MNHEY and CDR2 SVGAGI. This CDR3 comprises 14 residues. Here the CDR3 reads CAREAATAKNIQFF. CDR3 DNA: TGTGCCCGCGAGGCGGCTACGGCCAAAAACATTCAGTTCTTC.

The rearrangement links TRBV6-2 or TRBV6-3 to TRBJ1-1, with 7 bases lining up with TRBD1. The CDR3 consists of 13 residues. Germline V lookup: CDR1 MNHEY, CDR2 SVGEGT. With 6 bases clipped from V and 6 bases from J, the junction kept 7 bases outside the gene matches. The CDR3 sequence is CASRRQGGAEAFF. DNA for the CDR3: TGTGCCAGCAGAAGACAGGGTGGGGCTGAAGCTTTCTTT.

The chain combines TRBV12-3 or TRBV12-4 with TRBJ1-5, with D uncertain. V was clipped by 3 bases and J by 5 bases, with 11 bases between them. The CDR3 is 14 amino acids. CDR3 DNA sequence: TGTGCCAGCAGTTTGCGACGCCAGGATCAGCCCCAGCATTTT. Protein product: CASSLRRQDQPQHF.

The sample holds many counts of this clonotype. The genes are TRBV20-1 and TRBJ1-2; the D is unclear. V dropped 8 bases and J dropped 0 bases, with 13 bases sitting between them. From germline, CDR1 is DFQATT and CDR2 SNEGSKA (reference sequence). The CDR3 has 13 amino acids. CDR3 in DNA: TGCAGTTCCGATAGCGATACTAACTATGGCTACACCTTC. Amino acids: CSSDSDTNYGYTF.

This clonotype was observed a few times. The V and J genes are TRBV27 and TRBJ2-1; possible D gene TRBD1, 5 bases. The V gene lost 5 bases and the J gene lost 6 bases, with 20 bases spanning the gap. Germline lookup yields CDR1 MNHEY and CDR2 SMNVEV (reference sequence). CDR3 length equals 16 residues. Written as DNA, the CDR3 is TGTGCCAGCAGTCCTCCCGGACATAATATCCGCAATGAGCAGTTCTTC. Its translation: CASSPPGHNIRNEQFF.

This clonotype was recorded at least ten times. This chain uses TRBV4-3 with TRBJ2-1, with 9 bases that match TRBD1. The CDR3 covers 14 residues. From germline, CDR1 is LGHNA and CDR2 YSLEER. V lost 5 bases, J lost 8 bases, and 7 bases stayed unmatched. CDR3 bases: TGCGCCAGCAGCGCCCGGGACAGGGCCGATGAGCAGTTCTTC. Protein: CASSARDRADEQFF.